The 15 T cell receptor beta chains reported below all come from one sample, sequenced in a study of vaccination and CD4 T cells after COVID-19. Treatment given: approximately nine-day PBMC culture with coronavirus spike peptide pools or control peptides (ViraFEST assay). Cultured CD4+ T-cell DNA underwent Oncomine TCR Beta short-read sequencing. TCRdb redid the calling of the PCR reads with MiXCR, one entry per CDR3 protein. Here the sample spans some 10,000 distinct CDR3 sequences, 46% being singletons. Their cognate antigens are unknown. Sequencing was performed on CD4+ T cells from blood, cultured in vitro. These receptors came from a human donor who had recovered from COVID-19.

The chain links TRBV5-6 to TRBJ2-5, with TRBD1 matching 12 bases. Germline loops: CDR1 SGHDT, CDR2 YYEEEE. The CDR3 totals 17 residues. V shed 7 bases, J shed 2 bases, and the junction held 12 bases outside the gene matches. CDR3: CASGGLGQGAAQETQYF. DNA of the CDR3: TGTGCCAGCGGTGGACTGGGACAGGGGGCAGCTCAAGAGACCCAGTACTTC.

This chain connects TRBV15 to TRBJ2-2; D gene uncertain. CDR1 is LNHNV, CDR2 YYDKDF, per germline (reference sequence). V gave up 5 bases and J gave up 8 bases, with 9 bases separating them. CDR3 length equals 12 residues. The CDR3 here is CATSPAAGELFF. The DNA for the CDR3 is TGTGCCACCAGCCCCGCAGCTGGGGAGCTGTTTTTT.

The chain carries TRBV19 and TRBJ1-1; D is undetermined. V lost 9 bases and J lost 6, with 11 bases in between. This CDR3 has 11 amino acids. Germline assignment: CDR1 LNHDA and CDR2 SQIVND (reference sequence). Here the CDR3 reads CARTLGPEAFF. The CDR3 DNA is TGTGCCAGAACCTTAGGACCTGAAGCTTTCTTT. The full variable domain, completed using reference TRBV19 and TRBJ1-1, is DGGITQSPKYLFRKEGQNVTLSCEQNLNHDAMYWYRQDPGQGLRLIYYSQIVNDFQKGDIAEGYSVSREKKESFPLTVTSAQKNPTAFYLCARTLGPEAFFGQGTRLTVV.

This clonotype came up a few times. This chain joins TRBV27 and TRBJ2-2; possible D gene TRBD1, 5 bases. V shed 4 bases and J shed 2 bases, with 23 bases lying between them. Looked up from germline, CDR1 is MNHEY and CDR2 is SMNVEV (reference sequence). The CDR3 sequence is 19 residues long. The CDR3, as DNA: TGTGCCAGCAGTTCGATCCATCTCGTGGGGCCACTTAACACCGGGGAGCTGTTTTTT. Amino acids: CASSSIHLVGPLNTGELFF.

In this sample, this clonotype is medium-sized. The chain recombines TRBV27 with TRBJ1-5; D is undetermined. The CDR3 covers 16 residues. The V gene lost 6 bases and the J gene lost 4 bases, with 19 bases spanning the gap. The germline gives CDR1 MNHEY, CDR2 SMNVEV (reference sequence). In DNA, the CDR3 is TGTGCCAGCAGACCAACCATGATATTAAGAAATCAGCCCCAGCATTTT. Protein: CASRPTMILRNQPQHF.

The chain is built from TRBV6-1 and TRBJ1-3, with 7 bases matching TRBD1. From germline, CDR1 is MNHNS and CDR2 SASEGT. The CDR3 length is 17 residues. V lost 6 bases to trimming and J lost 0 bases; unmatched junction nucleotides: 11. CDR3 residues: CASRLTRGFLSGNTIYF. The CDR3 DNA follows: TGTGCCAGCAGATTGACCAGGGGGTTCCTCTCTGGAAACACCATATATTTT.

This clonotype occurred a few times. This chain connects TRBV20-1 to TRBJ2-3, with D possibly being TRBD2 (7 bases). The V gene lost 2 bases and the J gene lost 5 bases, with 17 bases spanning the gap. This CDR3 contains 15 residues. CDR1 and CDR2 (germline): DFQATT, SNEGSKA (reference sequence). The CDR3 is CSARRQFRGGDTQYF. DNA of the CDR3: TGCAGTGCTAGACGCCAATTTAGGGGGGGAGATACGCAGTATTTT.

A few counts support this clonotype. V usage is TRBV7-8 and J usage is TRBJ1-1; the match to TRBD1 covers 8 bases. The V segment lost 7 bases and the J segment 3 bases; nucleotides outside the gene matches: 4. Germline CDR1 SGHVS, CDR2 FQNEAQ. This CDR3 region has 13 residues. CDR3 in DNA: TGTGCCAGCACAACAGGGGGGCACACTGAAGCTTTCTTT. Protein sequence: CASTTGGHTEAFF.

The gene calls are TRBV7-2 and TRBJ2-1, with D possibly TRBD2 on 6 matching bases. This CDR3 has 14 residues. Trimming shortened V by 5 bases and J by 10 bases, and 18 bases separated the two germline ends. Germline V lookup: CDR1 SGHTA, CDR2 FQGNSA. The CDR3 loop reads CASSLEGTAREQFF. The CDR3 region has the DNA TGTGCCAGCAGCCTAGAGGGGACTGCCAGAGAGCAGTTCTTC.

The V call is TRBV5-1, the J call TRBJ1-2; D is unclear. Deletions cut 3 bases from V and 0 bases from J, with 15 bases between. The CDR3 consists of 16 residues. Germline V gene data show CDR1 as SGHRS and CDR2 as YFSETQ. The CDR3 DNA sequence: TGCGCCAGCAGCTCCCTGGACCAAAATCCTAACTATGGCTACACCTTC. Its protein is CASSSLDQNPNYGYTF.

The rearrangement joins TRBV30 to TRBJ1-1, with 7 bases aligning to TRBD1. CDR3 length: 13 residues. CDR1 GTSNPN and CDR2 SVGIG come from the germline V gene (reference sequence). The trim removed 6 bases at V and 0 bases at J, leaving 4 bases unmatched. This chain's CDR3 is CACDRAMNTEAFF. CDR3 nucleotide sequence: TGTGCCTGCGACAGGGCAATGAACACTGAAGCTTTCTTT.

The J gene is TRBJ2-1, the V gene TRBV10-3, with D possibly matching TRBD1 (6 bases). The CDR3 spans 15 residues. Germline V gives CDR1 ENHRY, CDR2 SYGVKD. V lost 1 base, J lost 7 bases, and 14 bases lay in between. The CDR3 is CAISEFSGVSNEQFF. The DNA for the CDR3 is TGTGCCATCAGTGAGTTTTCAGGGGTTTCGAATGAGCAGTTCTTC.

This chain's CDR3 is CACAEGAGNQPQHF. CDR3 nucleotide sequence: TGTGCCTGTGCCGAGGGGGCGGGCAATCAGCCCCAGCATTTT. The chain recombines TRBV30 with TRBJ1-5; TRBD1 matches at 7 bases. CDR1 and CDR2 (germline): GTSNPN, SVGIG (reference sequence). The CDR3 runs to 14 residues. Trimming removed 6 bases from V and 2 bases from J; junction bases left unmatched: 7.

This clonotype has a handful of counts. The chain recombines TRBV10-3 with TRBJ1-5; D is ambiguous. From germline, CDR1 is ENHRY and CDR2 SYGVKD. The CDR3 length is 13 residues. Trimming left V 6 bases short and J 1 base short, with 7 bases between. CDR3 sequence: CAIRAGSNQPQHF. DNA of the CDR3: TGTGCCATCAGGGCGGGGAGCAATCAGCCCCAGCATTTT.

This clonotype has only a few counts. The chain combines TRBV7-2 with TRBJ1-1; D not certain. This CDR3 spans 14 amino acids. Per the germline V gene, CDR1 is SGHTA and CDR2 is FQGNSA. V lost 2 bases, J lost 7 bases, and 14 bases lay in between. CDR3 sequence: CASSLLNRQREAFF. The CDR3 nucleotides are TGTGCCAGCAGCTTATTAAATCGGCAGCGTGAAGCTTTCTTT.